This T cell receptor beta chain originates from a study of T cell responses to AZD1222 COVID-19 vaccine. Study information: The study pooled second doses at about 4 or about 12 weeks.

The data were produced by immunoSEQ multiplex PCR, yet TCRdb's version contains in-frame clones alone and is incomplete. The top ten clones hold about 1.1% of a sample with 130,000 or so clones, 92% of them seen once. Study findings and constraints: Unmutated variant regions are reportedly targeted by nearly half of spike-specific TCRs. Donors in the cohort were predominantly white British and more often female, and clonal diversity was possibly underestimated. Sampling captured repertoires only after the peak T cell response.

Germline loops: CDR1 LNHDA, CDR2 SQIVND (reference sequence). The CDR3 consists of 12 residues. Trimming shortened V by 5 bases and J by 4 bases, and 7 bases separated the two germline ends. Of note for this clone: Its antigen is still unknown.

The sequence derives from an adult in good health. This specimen was peripheral blood, taken on day 0 of AZD1222 vaccination. This chain connects TRBV19 to TRBJ2-3; D remains unclear. In nucleotides, the CDR3 is TGTGCCAGTAGTCTTATTTCAGATACGCAGTATTTT. Its protein product is CASSLISDTQYF.